The 5 T cell receptor beta chains below all came from one sample that was sequenced in a study of radiation and T cells in renal cell carcinoma. Libraries were prepared by immunoSEQ multiplex PCR; TCRdb keeps only in-frame clonotypes and omits some of them. The sample records roughly 80,000 clones, over 80% being singletons. Time point specified: blood 4 weeks post-SBRT, at nephrectomy. This sample's treatment: 15 Gy SBRT to primary tumor, nephrectomy 4 weeks later. The material sequenced was blood, taken from a patient whose treatment included radiotherapy and nephrectomy. Receptors were obtained from a woman aged 55-69 years with renal cell carcinoma.

The genes are TRBV7-2 and TRBJ1-3; tentatively, D is TRBD1 (5 bases). The germline V and J ends were trimmed by 1 base and 4 bases, with 11 bases remaining between them. The CDR3 loop spans 15 amino acids. The V gene's germline CDR1 is SGHTA and CDR2 FQGNSA. Written as DNA, the CDR3 is TGTGCCAGCAGCTTAGTAGCGGGGGGAGGAAACACCATATATTTT. It encodes CASSLVAGGGNTIYF. Full variable domain (missing parts from reference TRBV7-2 and TRBJ1-3): GAGVSQSPSNKVTEKGKDVELRCDPISGHTALYWYRQSLGQGLEFLIYFQGNSAPDKSGLPSDRFSAERTGGSVSTLTIQRTQQEDSAVYLCASSLVAGGGNTIYFGEGSWLTVV.

The chain links TRBV11-3 to TRBJ2-7; possibly TRBD1 for D (6 bases). This CDR3 contains 13 residues. Germline CDR1 SGHNT, CDR2 YENEEA. The V gene lost 4 bases and the J gene lost 3 bases, with 10 bases spanning the gap. Written as DNA, the CDR3 is TGTGCCAGCAGCTCAGGACAGTACTACGAGCAGTACTTC. It translates to CASSSGQYYEQYF.

The V gene is TRBV28, the J gene TRBJ1-5; D is unclear. CDR3 size: 19 residues. Germline assignment: CDR1 MDHEN and CDR2 SYDVKM. V shed 0 bases and J shed 0 bases, with 18 bases lying between them. The CDR3 sequence: CASSLWGETVNFSNQPQHF. The CDR3 DNA reads as TGTGCCAGCAGTTTATGGGGTGAGACGGTGAATTTTAGCAATCAGCCCCAGCATTTT. The full variable domain, completed using reference TRBV28 and TRBJ1-5, is DVKVTQSSRYLVKRTGEKVFLECVQDMDHENMFWYRQDPGLGLRLIYFSYDVKMKEKGDIPEGYSVSREKKERFSLILESASTNQTSMYLCASSLWGETVNFSNQPQHFGDGTRLSIL.

The chain joins TRBV25-1 to TRBJ1-1; tentative D call: TRBD1 (5 bases). Trimming removed 1 base from V and 0 bases from J, with 9 bases in between. The CDR3 totals 15 residues. Germline-derived CDR1 and CDR2 are MGHDK and SYGVNS. This chain's CDR3 is CASSEFGGLNTEAFF. The DNA of the CDR3 is TGTGCCAGCAGTGAATTTGGGGGATTGAACACTGAAGCTTTCTTT.

The genes are TRBV10-1 and TRBJ1-3; maybe TRBD1 (5 bases). The V gene lost 3 bases and the J gene lost 3 bases, with 9 bases spanning the gap. From germline, CDR1 is WNHNN and CDR2 SYGVQD (reference sequence). CDR3 size: 14 residues. CDR3 sequence (DNA): TGCGCCAGCAGTGATGGGGGGAGTGGAAACACCATATATTTT. Translating it yields CASSDGGSGNTIYF.